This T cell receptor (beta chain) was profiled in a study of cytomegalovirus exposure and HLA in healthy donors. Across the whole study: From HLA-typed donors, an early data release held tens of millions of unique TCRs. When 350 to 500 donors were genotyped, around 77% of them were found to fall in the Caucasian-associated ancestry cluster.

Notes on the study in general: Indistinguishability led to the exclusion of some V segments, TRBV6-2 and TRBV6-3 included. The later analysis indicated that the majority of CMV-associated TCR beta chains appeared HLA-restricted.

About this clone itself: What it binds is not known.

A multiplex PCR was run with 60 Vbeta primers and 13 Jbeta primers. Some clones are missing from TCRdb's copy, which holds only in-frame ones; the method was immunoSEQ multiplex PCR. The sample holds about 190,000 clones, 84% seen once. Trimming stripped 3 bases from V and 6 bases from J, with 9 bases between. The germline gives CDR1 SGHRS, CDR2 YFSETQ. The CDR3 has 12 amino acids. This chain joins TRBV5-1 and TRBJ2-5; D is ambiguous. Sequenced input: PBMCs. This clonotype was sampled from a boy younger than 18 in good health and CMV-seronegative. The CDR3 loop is CASSYLRKTQYF. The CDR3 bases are TGCGCCAGCAGCTACCTCAGGAAGACCCAGTACTTC.